This T cell receptor (beta chain) appears in the sequencing data of a study of blood T cell repertoires in COVID-19 (dated by TCRdb to about 2020). Looking at the study overall: Samples from collaborators originated in the United States, Italy and Spain and spanned both the acute and convalescent phases of COVID-19. The prospective study material was composed of cDNA or gDNA derived from T cells, B-cell-depleted T cells, or PBMCs. The dataset comprised deeply sampled blood TCRbeta repertoires from subjects exposed to, actively infected with, or recovered from COVID-19. A freely available public database, intended as a resource for researchers studying the immune response to SARS-CoV-2, is where the repertoires were released. Samples were obtained from the ongoing ImmuneRACE study (first 160 participants) and from 1,254 subjects provided by 6 global collaborators. A de-identified subject ID, COVID-19 status, age in years and sex were almost always included in the sample metadata. Where available, HLA class I and class II types were obtained from metadata supplied by the sample provider rather than from assay-based typing.

In the prospective study, participants were about 18 to 100 years old, resided in approximately 25 geographic areas of the United States, and were enrolled through a virtual design. In the prospective study, cohorts were assigned on the basis of participant-reported clinical history obtained from a screening survey and a study questionnaire. Recovered participants in ImmuneRACE Cohort 3 were defined as having two consecutive negative NP/OP PCR tests, clearance from a healthcare professional, or resolution of symptoms. Mobile phlebotomists in the prospective study collected whole blood, serum and a nasopharyngeal or oropharyngeal swab from every participant. Prospective study participants could optionally give additional blood draws and questionnaires over a roughly two-month period. Blood samples from the prospective study were shipped frozen or at room temperature prior to DNA extraction. Reading from cysteine to phenylalanine, the CDR3 counts 18 amino acids. Solely the CDR3 DNA is kept, with 54 bases framed from the first base. Sequences LGHDT (CDR1) and YNNKEL (CDR2) are obtained from the germline V gene (reference sequence). Trimming leaves V shorter by 1 base and J shorter by 4 bases, with the junction holding 4 bases beyond the gene matches.

Note on this clone: The antigen it recognizes is unknown. Base qualities are not recorded, but no much larger clone differs from it by a single base.

What the authors observed across the whole study: The quantity of clinical and demographic metadata differed by source and by participant and was supplied without curation.

TCRbeta CDR3 regions were amplified from genomic DNA using the immunoSEQ Assay, a bias-controlled multiplex PCR. Per the original workflow: Within the assay, amplification of reference gene primers was used to estimate how many nucleated cells each sample contained. Sequence reads were collapsed and filtered to measure the absolute abundance of every unique TCRbeta CDR3 rearrangement. For each sample, productive Simpson clonality was calculated as the square root of Simpson's diversity index across productive rearrangements. TCRdb stores this immuneACCESS table with in-frame sequences only. Part of the clones is absent; in the studies checked, under half of the shortfall reflects unresolved V genes, and no reason is known for the rest. The V and J calls and clone size are taken from that table; D and trimming were inferred from the DNA. This sample holds about 140,000 clones; 75% to 80% were observed only once. The top ten clones comprise about 3.2% of the sample.

The V gene is TRBV3-1 (or the pseudogene TRBV3-2) and the J gene is TRBJ2-1; TRBD2 matches 16 bases in the middle. The clonotype originates from a woman between 45 and 65 years old who had recovered from COVID-19. The sequenced sample was PBMCs or T cells enriched from blood (not recorded which). The CDR3 reads CASSQGGLAGGVYNEQFF. The DNA sequence is TGTGCCAGCAGCCAAGGGGGACTAGCGGGAGGGGTGTACAATGAGCAGTTCTTC.